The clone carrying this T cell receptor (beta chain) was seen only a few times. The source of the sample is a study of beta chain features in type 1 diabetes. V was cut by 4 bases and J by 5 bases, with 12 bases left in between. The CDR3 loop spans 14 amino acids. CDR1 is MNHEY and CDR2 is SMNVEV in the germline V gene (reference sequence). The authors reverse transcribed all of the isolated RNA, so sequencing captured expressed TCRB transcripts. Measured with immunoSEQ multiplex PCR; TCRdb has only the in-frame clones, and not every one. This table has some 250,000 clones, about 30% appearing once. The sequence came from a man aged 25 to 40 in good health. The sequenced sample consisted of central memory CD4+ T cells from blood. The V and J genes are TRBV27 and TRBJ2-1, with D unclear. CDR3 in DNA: TGTGCCAGCAGTTCCGTTATCAGACACAATGAGCAGTTCTTC. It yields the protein CASSSVIRHNEQFF.